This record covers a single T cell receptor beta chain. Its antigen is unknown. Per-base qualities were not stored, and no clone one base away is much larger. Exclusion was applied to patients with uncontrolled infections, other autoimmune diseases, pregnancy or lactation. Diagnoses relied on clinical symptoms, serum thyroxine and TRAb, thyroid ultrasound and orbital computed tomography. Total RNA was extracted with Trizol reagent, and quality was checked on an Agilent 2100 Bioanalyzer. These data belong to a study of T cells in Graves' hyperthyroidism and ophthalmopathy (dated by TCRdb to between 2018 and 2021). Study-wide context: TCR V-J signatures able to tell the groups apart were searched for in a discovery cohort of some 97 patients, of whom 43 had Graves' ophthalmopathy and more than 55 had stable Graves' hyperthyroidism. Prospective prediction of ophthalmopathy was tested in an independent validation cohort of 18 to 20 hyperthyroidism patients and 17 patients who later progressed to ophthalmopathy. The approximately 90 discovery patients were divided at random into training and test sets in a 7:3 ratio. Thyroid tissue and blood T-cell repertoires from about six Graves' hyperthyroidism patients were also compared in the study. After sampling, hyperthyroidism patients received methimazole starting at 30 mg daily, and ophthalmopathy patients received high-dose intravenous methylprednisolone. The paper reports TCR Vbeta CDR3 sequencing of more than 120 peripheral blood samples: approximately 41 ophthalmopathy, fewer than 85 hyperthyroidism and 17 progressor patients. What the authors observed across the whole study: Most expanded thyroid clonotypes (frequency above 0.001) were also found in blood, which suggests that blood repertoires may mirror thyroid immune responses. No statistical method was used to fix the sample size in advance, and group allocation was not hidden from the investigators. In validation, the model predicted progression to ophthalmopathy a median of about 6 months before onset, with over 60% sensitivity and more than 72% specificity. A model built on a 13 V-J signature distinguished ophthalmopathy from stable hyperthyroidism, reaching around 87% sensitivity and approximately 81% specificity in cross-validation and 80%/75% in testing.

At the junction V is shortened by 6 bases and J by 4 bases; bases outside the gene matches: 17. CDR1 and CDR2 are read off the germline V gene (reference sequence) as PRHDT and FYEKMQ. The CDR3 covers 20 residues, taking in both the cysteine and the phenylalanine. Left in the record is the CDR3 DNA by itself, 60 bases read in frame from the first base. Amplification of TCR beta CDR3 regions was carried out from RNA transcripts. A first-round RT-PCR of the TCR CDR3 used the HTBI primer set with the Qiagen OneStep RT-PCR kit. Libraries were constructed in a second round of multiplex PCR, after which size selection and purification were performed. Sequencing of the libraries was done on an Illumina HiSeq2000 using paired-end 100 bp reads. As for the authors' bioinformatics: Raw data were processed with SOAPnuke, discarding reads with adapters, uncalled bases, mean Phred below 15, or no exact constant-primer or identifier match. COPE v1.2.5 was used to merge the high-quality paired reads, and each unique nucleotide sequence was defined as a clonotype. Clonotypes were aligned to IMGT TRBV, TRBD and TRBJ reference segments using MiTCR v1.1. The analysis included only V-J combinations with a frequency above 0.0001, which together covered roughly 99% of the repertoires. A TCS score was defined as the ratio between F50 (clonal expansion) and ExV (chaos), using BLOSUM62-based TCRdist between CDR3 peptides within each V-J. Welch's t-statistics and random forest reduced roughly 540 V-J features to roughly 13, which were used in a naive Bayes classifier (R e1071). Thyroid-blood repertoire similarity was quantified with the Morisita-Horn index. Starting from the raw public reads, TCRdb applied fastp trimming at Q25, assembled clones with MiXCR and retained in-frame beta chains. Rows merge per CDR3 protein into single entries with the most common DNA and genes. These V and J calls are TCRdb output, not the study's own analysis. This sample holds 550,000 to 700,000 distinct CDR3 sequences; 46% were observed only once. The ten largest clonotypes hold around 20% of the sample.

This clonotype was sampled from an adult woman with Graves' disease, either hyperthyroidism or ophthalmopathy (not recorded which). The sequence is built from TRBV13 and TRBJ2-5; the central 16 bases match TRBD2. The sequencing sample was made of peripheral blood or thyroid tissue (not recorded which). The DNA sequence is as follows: TGTGCCAGCAGTTTATCCGGGGGACTAGCGGGAGGGGAAGGCCGAGAGACCCAGTACTTC. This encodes CASSLSGGLAGGEGRETQYF.